Shown below are 12 T cell receptor beta chains from a single sample sequenced in a study of blood T cells in healthy people across ages. It was with a sample-barcoded 5' primer and a J-beta primer mix that a second PCR of roughly 7 to 12 cycles was run. Each CDR3 protein gets one entry after TCRdb re-called the 5' RACE reads with MiXCR. The table records roughly 1,500,000 distinct CDR3 sequences, around 36% of them present only once. The sequencing input was blood. The receptors here all came from a woman between 25 and 40 years old in good health.

In the case of this clonotype: One end of the junction fails to match germline, which may point to a read error. This chain uses TRBV6-5 with TRBJ2-1, with unresolved D. CDR1 MNHEY and CDR2 SVGAGI come from the germline V gene. The CDR3 is 14 amino acids. CDR3: CASSYSGPHNERFF. CDR3 DNA: TGTGCCAGTAGTTACTCTGGACCTCACAATGAGCGGTTCTTC.

This clonotype has just a few counts. The rearrangement links TRBV29-1 to TRBJ1-3, with D unclear. V dropped 1 base and J dropped 1 base, with 5 bases sitting between them. This CDR3 is 13 amino acids long. Germline V gene sequence: CDR1 SQVTM, CDR2 ANQGSEA. The CDR3 sequence is CSVEAASGNTIYF. As DNA, the CDR3 is TGCAGCGTTGAAGCAGCTTCTGGAAACACCATATATTTT.

This chain connects TRBV27 to TRBJ2-3; TRBD2 matches at 9 bases. The V and J ends lost 7 bases and 7 bases, in that order; junction bases with no gene match: 6. This CDR3 has 13 residues. Germline V gives CDR1 MNHEY, CDR2 SMNVEV (reference sequence). CDR3 bases: TGTGCCAGCATACCTAGCGGGACAAATACGCAGTATTTT. It specifies CASIPSGTNTQYF.

Comments on this clonotype: A read error may produce the germline difference seen at one junction end. The chain is built from TRBV20-1 and TRBJ2-1, with 11 bases matching TRBD2. The CDR3 spans 17 residues. The germline V gene has CDR1 DFQATT and CDR2 SNEGSKA (reference sequence). The CDR3 sequence is CSARDLTSGATYNKQFF. The DNA of the CDR3 is TGCAGTGCTAGAGATCTGACTAGCGGGGCAACCTACAATAAGCAGTTCTTC.

The chain uses TRBV5-5 and TRBJ2-7; TRBD1 matches at 11 bases. Germline assignment: CDR1 SGHKS and CDR2 YYEKEE (reference sequence). V lost 7 bases and J lost 5; bases outside the gene matches: 14. This CDR3 is 16 amino acids long. The CDR3 here is CASATRWGQGVDEQYF. Here the CDR3 DNA reads TGTGCCAGCGCCACACGATGGGGACAGGGGGTTGACGAGCAGTACTTC. The whole variable domain, filled in from reference TRBV5-5 and TRBJ2-7, reads DAGVTQSPTHLIKTRGQQVTLRCSPISGHKSVSWYQQVLGQGPQFIFQYYEKEERGRGNFPDRFSARQFPNYSSELNVNALLLGDSALYLCASATRWGQGVDEQYFGPGTRLTVT.

The chain couples TRBV6-5 to TRBJ1-2; TRBD1 is a possible D gene (6 bases). The ends were cut back, 6 bases at V and 6 bases at J, with 17 bases in the middle. The germline V gene has CDR1 MNHEY and CDR2 SVGAGI. CDR3 length: 14 amino acids. CDR3 protein: CASRRSGQKDGYTF. The CDR3 DNA sequence: TGTGCCAGCAGAAGGAGTGGACAGAAAGATGGCTACACCTTC.

This chain links TRBV20-1 with TRBJ2-7, with D hard to call. Germline V gene data show CDR1 as DFQATT and CDR2 as SNEGSKA (reference sequence). The length of the CDR3 is 14 residues. Trimming cost V 3 bases and J 2 bases, with 14 bases left between them. The DNA of the CDR3 is TGCAGTGCTAGTCCGGTTAGAGAGCCCTACGAGCAGTACTTC. Translating it yields CSASPVREPYEQYF.

This clonotype has more than one count but fewer than ten. V gene TRBV9 combines with J gene TRBJ2-1; weak D call: TRBD1 (6 bases). V gave up 3 bases and J gave up 7 bases, with 20 bases separating them. From germline, CDR1 is SGDLS and CDR2 YYNGEE. The CDR3 contains 16 residues. The CDR3 protein is CASSASGAPSGNEQFF. The CDR3 DNA reads TGTGCCAGCAGCGCGTCAGGGGCCCCTTCAGGAAATGAGCAGTTCTTC.

The chain links TRBV5-6 to TRBJ2-5; 16 bases match TRBD2. This CDR3 is built from 18 residues. Germline CDR1 SGHDT, CDR2 YYEEEE. V lost 4 bases, J lost 0 bases, and 6 bases stayed unmatched. The CDR3 DNA is TGTGCCAGCAGCGTAGGGACTAGCGGGGGGGCATACCAAGAGACCCAGTACTTC. This sequence encodes CASSVGTSGGAYQETQYF.

In its sample, this clonotype was seen a few times. This chain joins TRBV9 and TRBJ2-5; 9 bases are a match to TRBD1. Germline values: CDR1 SGDLS, CDR2 YYNGEE. The length of the CDR3 is 17 residues. Unmatched junction bases numbered 14, after V lost 3 bases and J lost 5 bases. The CDR3 loop reads CASSDPADRGWEETQYF. DNA for the CDR3: TGTGCCAGCAGCGACCCAGCGGACAGGGGTTGGGAGGAGACCCAGTACTTC.

The CDR3, as DNA: TGTGCCAGCAGCTTCCAGGGACTAGCGGAAGAGACCCAGTACTTC. Translated: CASSFQGLAEETQYF. V gene TRBV7-4 combines with J gene TRBJ2-5; TRBD2 matches 11 bases. V was pared by 3 bases and J by 3 bases, with 3 bases of the junction left unmatched. The CDR3 length is 15 residues. From germline, CDR1 is SGHVT and CDR2 SQSDAQ.

This clonotype occurred a few times. The V and J genes are TRBV6-1 and TRBJ1-2, with TRBD1 as a possible D gene (6 bases). This CDR3 has 15 residues. V shed 1 base and J shed 1 base, with 10 bases lying between them. CDR1 and CDR2 (germline): MNHNS, SASEGT. CDR3 sequence reads: CASSEGTVSNYGYTF. CDR3 nucleotides: TGTGCCAGCAGTGAAGGGACAGTCAGTAACTATGGCTACACCTTC.